This T cell receptor (beta chain) appears in the sequencing data of a study of blood T cell repertoires in COVID-19. This CDR3 spans 11 amino acids. The V end lost 6 bases, the J end lost 3 bases, and 5 bases lay between the germline ends. Germline V lookup: CDR1 MNHEY, CDR2 SVGEGT. Sequencing used immunoSEQ multiplex PCR; TCRdb keeps in-frame clones, though not all of them. This table holds 400,000 or so clones, over 75% found once. Sequencing was carried out using PBMCs or T cells enriched from blood (not recorded which). The sequence came from a man aged 35-49 years in a cohort exposed to, infected with or recovered from COVID-19 (not recorded which). This chain joins TRBV6-2 or TRBV6-3 and TRBJ1-1; D gene uncertain. CDR3 coding DNA: TGTGCCAGCAGCTCATACACTGAAGCTTTCTTT. This codes for CASSSYTEAFF.